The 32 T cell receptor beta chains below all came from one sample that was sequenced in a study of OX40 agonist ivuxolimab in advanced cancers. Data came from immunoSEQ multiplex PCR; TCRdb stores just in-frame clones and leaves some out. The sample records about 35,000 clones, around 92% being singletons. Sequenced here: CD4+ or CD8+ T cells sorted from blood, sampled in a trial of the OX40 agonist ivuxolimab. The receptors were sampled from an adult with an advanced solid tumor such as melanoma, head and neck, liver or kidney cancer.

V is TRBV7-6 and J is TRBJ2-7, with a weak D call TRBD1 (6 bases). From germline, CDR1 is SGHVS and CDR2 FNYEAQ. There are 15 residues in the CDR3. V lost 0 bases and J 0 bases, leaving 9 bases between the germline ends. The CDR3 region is CASSLAPGASYEQYF. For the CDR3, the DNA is TGTGCCAGCAGCTTAGCGCCAGGGGCCTCCTACGAGCAGTACTTC.

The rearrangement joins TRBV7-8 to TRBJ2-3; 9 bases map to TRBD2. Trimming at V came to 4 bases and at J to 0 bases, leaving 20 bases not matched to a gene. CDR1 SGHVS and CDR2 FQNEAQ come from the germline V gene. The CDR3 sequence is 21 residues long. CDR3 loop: CASSSLGGSGSFISSTDTQYF. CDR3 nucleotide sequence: TGTGCCAGCAGCTCACTGGGTGGTAGCGGGAGTTTCATCTCTAGCACAGATACGCAGTATTTT.

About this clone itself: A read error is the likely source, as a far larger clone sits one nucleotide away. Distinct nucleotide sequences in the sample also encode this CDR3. CDR3 sequence (DNA): TGTGCCAGCAGCCCTCTAGGTGGAAACACCATATATTTT. As protein: CASSPLGGNTIYF. The V gene is TRBV7-9, the J gene TRBJ1-3; unclear D gene. Germline values: CDR1 SEHNR, CDR2 FQNEAQ (reference sequence). V shed 5 bases and J shed 3 bases, with 8 bases lying between them. This CDR3 comprises 13 residues.

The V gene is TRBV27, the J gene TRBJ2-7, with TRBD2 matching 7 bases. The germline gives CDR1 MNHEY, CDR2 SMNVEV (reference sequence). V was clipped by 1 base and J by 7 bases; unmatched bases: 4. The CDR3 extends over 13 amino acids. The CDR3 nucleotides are TGTGCCAGCAGTTTATGGGGGGGGAGGGAGCAGTACTTC. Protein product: CASSLWGGREQYF.

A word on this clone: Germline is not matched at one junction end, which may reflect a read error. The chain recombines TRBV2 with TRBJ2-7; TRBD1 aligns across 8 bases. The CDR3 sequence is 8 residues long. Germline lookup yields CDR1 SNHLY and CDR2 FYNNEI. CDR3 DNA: TGTGCCAGCGGGACAGGCCTCTTC. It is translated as CASGTGLF.

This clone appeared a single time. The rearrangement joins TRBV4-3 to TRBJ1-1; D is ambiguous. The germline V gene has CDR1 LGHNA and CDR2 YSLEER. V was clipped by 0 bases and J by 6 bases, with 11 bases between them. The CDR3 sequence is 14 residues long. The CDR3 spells CASSQDIQLPEAFF. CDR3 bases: TGCGCCAGCAGCCAAGATATCCAGTTGCCTGAAGCTTTCTTT.

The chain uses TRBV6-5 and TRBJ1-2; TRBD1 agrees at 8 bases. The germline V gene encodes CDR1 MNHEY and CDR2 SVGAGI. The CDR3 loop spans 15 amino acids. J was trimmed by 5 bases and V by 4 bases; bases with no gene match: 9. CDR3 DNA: TGTGCCAGCAGTTCAGGGGGCGAGAGACTTTATGGCTACACCTTC. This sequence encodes CASSSGGERLYGYTF.

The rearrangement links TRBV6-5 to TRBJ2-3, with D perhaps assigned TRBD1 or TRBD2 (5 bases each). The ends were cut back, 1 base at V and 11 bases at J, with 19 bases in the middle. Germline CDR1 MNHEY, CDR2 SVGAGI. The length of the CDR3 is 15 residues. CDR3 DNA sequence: TGTGCCAGCAGTTACTTTAGCCAGGGACGGATCGTGCAGTATTTT. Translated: CASSYFSQGRIVQYF.

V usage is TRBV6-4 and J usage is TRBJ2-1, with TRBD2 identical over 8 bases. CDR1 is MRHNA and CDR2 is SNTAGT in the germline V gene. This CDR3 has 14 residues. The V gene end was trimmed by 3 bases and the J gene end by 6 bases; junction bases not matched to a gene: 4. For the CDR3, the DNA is TGTGCCAGCAGTGAGCCCGGGACTAGCAATGAGCAGTTCTTC. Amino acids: CASSEPGTSNEQFF.

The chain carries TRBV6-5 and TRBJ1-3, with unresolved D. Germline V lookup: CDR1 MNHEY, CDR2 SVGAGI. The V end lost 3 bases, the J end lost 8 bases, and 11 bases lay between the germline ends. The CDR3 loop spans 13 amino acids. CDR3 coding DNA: TGTGCCAGCAGTTATGGACCGGGAGACACCATATATTTT. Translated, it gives CASSYGPGDTIYF.

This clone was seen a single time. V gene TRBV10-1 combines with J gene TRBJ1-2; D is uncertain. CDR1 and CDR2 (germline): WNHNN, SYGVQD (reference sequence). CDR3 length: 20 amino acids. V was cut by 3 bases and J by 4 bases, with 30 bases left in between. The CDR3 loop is CASSDGVVRRGQPPIYGYTF. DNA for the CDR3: TGCGCCAGCAGTGATGGCGTAGTCCGTCGGGGTCAGCCCCCGATCTATGGCTACACCTTC.

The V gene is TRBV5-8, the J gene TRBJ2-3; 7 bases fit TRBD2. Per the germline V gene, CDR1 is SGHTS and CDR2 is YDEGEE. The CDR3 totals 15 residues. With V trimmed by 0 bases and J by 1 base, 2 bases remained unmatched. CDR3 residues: CASSLVAGGTDTQYF. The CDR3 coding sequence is TGTGCCAGCAGCTTGGTTGCGGGAGGCACAGATACGCAGTATTTT.

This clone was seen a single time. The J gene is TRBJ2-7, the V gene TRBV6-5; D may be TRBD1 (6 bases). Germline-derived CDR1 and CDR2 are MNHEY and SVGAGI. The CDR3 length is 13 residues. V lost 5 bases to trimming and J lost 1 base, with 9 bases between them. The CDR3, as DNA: TGTGCCAGCAGTAGTCAGGGGTCCTACGAGCAGTACTTC. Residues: CASSSQGSYEQYF.

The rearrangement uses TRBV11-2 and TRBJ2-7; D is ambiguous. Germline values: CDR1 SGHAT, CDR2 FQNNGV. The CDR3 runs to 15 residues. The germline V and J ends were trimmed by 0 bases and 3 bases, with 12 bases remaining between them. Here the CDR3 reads CASSLDLSRGYEQYF. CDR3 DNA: TGTGCCAGCAGCTTAGATTTGTCCCGCGGCTACGAGCAGTACTTC.

CDR3 sequence reads: CAVGVTGELFF. In DNA, the CDR3 is TGTGCCGTAGGGGTGACCGGGGAGCTGTTTTTT. The gene calls are TRBV6-5 and TRBJ2-2, with a tentative D call TRBD1 (5 bases). The CDR3 is made up of 11 amino acids. V shed 11 bases and J shed 5 bases, with 9 bases lying between them. Germline loops: CDR1 MNHEY, CDR2 SVGAGI.

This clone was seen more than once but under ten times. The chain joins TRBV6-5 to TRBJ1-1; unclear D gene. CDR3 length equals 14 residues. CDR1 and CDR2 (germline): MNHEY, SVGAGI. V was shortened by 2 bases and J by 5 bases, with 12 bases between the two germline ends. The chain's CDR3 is CASSYELGNTEAFF. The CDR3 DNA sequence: TGTGCCAGCAGTTACGAGCTAGGGAATACTGAAGCTTTCTTT.

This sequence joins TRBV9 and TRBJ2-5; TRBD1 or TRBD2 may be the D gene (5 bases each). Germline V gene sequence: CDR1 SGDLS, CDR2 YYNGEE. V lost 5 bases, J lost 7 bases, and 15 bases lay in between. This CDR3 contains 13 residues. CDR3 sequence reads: CASSAGLGTTQYF. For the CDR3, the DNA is TGTGCCAGCAGTGCAGGACTCGGGACGACCCAGTACTTC.

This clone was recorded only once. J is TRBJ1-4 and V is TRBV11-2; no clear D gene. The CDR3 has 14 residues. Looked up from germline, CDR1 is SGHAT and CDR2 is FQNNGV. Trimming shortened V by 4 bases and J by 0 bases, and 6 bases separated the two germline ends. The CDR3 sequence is CASSSRATNEKLFF. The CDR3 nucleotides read TGTGCCAGCAGCTCTCGTGCAACTAATGAAAAACTGTTTTTT.

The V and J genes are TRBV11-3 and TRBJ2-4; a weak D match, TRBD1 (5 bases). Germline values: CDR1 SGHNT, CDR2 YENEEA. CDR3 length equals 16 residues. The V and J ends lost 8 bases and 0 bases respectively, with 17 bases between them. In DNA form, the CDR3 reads TGTGCCAGCCTAGTGGGGCTCCGCGGAGCCAAAAACATTCAGTACTTC. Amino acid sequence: CASLVGLRGAKNIQYF.

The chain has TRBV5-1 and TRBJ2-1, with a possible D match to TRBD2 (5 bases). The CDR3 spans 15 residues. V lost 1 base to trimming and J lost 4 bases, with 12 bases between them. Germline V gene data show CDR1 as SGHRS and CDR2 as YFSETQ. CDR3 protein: CASSLKSGVYNEQFF. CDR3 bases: TGCGCCAGCAGCTTGAAGAGCGGCGTATACAATGAGCAGTTCTTC.

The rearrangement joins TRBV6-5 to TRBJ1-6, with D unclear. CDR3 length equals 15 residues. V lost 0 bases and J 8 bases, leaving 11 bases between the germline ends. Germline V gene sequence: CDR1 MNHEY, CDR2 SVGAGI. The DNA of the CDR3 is TGTGCCAGCAGTTACTCCCCCGGAGGGCATTCACCCCTCCACTTT. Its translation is CASSYSPGGHSPLHF.

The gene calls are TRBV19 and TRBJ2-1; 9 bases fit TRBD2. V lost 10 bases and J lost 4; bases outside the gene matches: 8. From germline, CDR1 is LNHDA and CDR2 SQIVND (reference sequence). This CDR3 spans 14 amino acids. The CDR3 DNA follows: TGTGCCACTAGGGCACTAGCGGGTTACAATGAGCAGTTCTTC. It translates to CATRALAGYNEQFF. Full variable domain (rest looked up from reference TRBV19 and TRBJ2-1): DGGITQSPKYLFRKEGQNVTLSCEQNLNHDAMYWYRQDPGQGLRLIYYSQIVNDFQKGDIAEGYSVSREKKESFPLTVTSAQKNPTAFYLCATRALAGYNEQFFGPGTRLTVL.

The CDR3 reads CASSPFDTYEQYF. As DNA, the CDR3 is TGTGCCAGTAGTCCCTTTGACACCTACGAGCAGTACTTC. The chain employs TRBV19 and TRBJ2-7; no firm D call. V was shortened by 5 bases and J by 2 bases, with 10 bases between the two germline ends. The CDR3 sequence is 13 residues long. In germline, CDR1 is LNHDA, CDR2 SQIVND (reference sequence).

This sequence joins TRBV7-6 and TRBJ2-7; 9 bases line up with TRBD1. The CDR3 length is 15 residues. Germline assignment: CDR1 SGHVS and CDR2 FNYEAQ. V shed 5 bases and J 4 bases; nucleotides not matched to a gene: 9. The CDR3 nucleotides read TGTGCCAGCAGCAAAGGGACAGGGTCGTCTTACGAGCAGTACTTC. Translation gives CASSKGTGSSYEQYF.

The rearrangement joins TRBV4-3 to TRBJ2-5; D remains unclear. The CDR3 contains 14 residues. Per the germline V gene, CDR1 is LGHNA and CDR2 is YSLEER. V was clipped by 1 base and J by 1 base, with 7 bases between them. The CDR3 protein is CASSQGPAQETQYF. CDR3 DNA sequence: TGCGCCAGCAGCCAAGGTCCGGCCCAAGAGACCCAGTACTTC.

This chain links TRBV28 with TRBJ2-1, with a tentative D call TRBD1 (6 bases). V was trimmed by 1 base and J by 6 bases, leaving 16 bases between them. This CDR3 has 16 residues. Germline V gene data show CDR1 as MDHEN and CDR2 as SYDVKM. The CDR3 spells CASSLFWQGTSNEQFF. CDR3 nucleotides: TGTGCCAGCAGTTTATTTTGGCAGGGGACCTCCAATGAGCAGTTCTTC.

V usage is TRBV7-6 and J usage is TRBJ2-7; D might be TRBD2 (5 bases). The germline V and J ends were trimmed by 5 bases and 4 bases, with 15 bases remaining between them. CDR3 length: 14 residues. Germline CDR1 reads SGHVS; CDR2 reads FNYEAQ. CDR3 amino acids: CASSPGAGAYEQYF. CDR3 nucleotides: TGTGCCAGCAGCCCGGGTGCGGGCGCTTACGAGCAGTACTTC.

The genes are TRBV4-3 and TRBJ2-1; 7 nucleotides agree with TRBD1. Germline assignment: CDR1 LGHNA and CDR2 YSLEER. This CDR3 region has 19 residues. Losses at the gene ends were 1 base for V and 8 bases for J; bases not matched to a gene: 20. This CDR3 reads CASSQATMADRVGTDEQFF. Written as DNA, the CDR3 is TGCGCCAGCAGCCAAGCCACCATGGCAGACAGGGTGGGTACAGATGAGCAGTTCTTC.

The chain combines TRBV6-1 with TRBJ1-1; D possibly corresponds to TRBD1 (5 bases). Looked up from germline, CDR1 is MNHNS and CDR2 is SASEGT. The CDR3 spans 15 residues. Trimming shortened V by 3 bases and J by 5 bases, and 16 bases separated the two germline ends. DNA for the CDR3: TGTGCCAGCAGTGAGAGACAGACCGGGCGAACTGAAGCTTTCTTT. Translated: CASSERQTGRTEAFF.

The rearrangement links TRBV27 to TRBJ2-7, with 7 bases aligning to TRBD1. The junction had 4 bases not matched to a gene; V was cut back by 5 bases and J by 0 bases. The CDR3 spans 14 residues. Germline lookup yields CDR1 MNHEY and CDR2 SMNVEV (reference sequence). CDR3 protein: CASSPRQGSYEQYF. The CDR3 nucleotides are TGTGCCAGCAGTCCCCGACAGGGCTCCTACGAGCAGTACTTC.

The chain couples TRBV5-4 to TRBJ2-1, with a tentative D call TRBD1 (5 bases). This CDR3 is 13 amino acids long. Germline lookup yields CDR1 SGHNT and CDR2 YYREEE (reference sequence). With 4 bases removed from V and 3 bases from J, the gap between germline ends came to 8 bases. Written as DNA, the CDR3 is TGTGCCAGCAGCACTGACAGCTACAATGAGCAGTTCTTC. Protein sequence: CASSTDSYNEQFF.

CDR3 DNA sequence: TGTGCCAGCAGCGAGAGGACGGTGAACACTGAAGCTTTCTTT. It translates to CASSERTVNTEAFF. The chain employs TRBV7-9 and TRBJ1-1; the D is unclear. The CDR3 covers 14 residues. Germline V CDR1 and CDR2: SEHNR, FQNEAQ (reference sequence). V lost 5 bases, J lost 0 bases, and 10 bases lay in between.